This T cell receptor (beta chain) was captured by sequencing in a study of tumor-infiltrating lymphocytes in primary liver carcinoma. From unsorted bulk tissue weighing about 17-30 mg, DNA and RNA were co-extracted. Germline-derived CDR1 and CDR2 are MGHRA and YSYEKL. There are 15 residues in the CDR3. Of note for this clonotype: The CDR3 carries no conserved terminal phenylalanine or tryptophan, so it likely arises from a read error.

With 500 ng total RNA as template and a constant-region primer, TCR beta cDNA was made. Amplification in three nested multiplex PCR rounds with slightly modified ARM-PCR gave rise to TCR beta libraries. The first two PCR rounds used TRBV1-TRBV30 primers with a Cbeta primer, approximately 10 cycles each. MiXCR, run by TCRdb on the multiplex PCR reads, gives a single entry per CDR3 protein. This table has 84,000 or so distinct CDR3 sequences, 72% appearing once. This sequence joins TRBV4-1 and TRBJ1-5; no clear D gene. Sequenced material: liver tumor tissue from sampling region 1. This sample's subset: tumor region T1, superior pole. The sequence was obtained from a man aged 40-50 years with primary liver carcinoma and hepatitis B virus infection. The CDR3 DNA reads as TGCGCCAGCGGCCAAGATGGAGGGAGCAATCAGCCCCAGCATTAT. Translated, it gives CASGQDGGSNQPQHY.